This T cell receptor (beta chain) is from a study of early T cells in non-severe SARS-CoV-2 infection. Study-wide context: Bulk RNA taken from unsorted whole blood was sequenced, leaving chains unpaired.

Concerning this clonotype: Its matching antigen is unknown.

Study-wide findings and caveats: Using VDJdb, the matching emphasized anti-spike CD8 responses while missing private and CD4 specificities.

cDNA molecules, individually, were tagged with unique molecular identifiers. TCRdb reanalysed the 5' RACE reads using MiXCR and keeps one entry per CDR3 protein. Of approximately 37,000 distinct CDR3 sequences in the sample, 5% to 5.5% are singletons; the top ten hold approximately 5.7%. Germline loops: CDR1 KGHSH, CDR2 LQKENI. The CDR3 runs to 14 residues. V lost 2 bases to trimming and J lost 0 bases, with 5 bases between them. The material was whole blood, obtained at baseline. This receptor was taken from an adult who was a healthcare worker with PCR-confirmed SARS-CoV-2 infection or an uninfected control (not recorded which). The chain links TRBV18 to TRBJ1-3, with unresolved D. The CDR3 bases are TGTGCCAGCTCACCAAGGGACTCTGGAAACACCATATATTTT. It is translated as CASSPRDSGNTIYF.